A single sample is the source of the 9 T cell receptor beta chains below, sequenced in a study of blood T cell repertoires in COVID-19 (dated by TCRdb to between 2020 and 2021). Receptors were amplified or captured by the immunoSEQ multiplex PCR assay. The table comes from immuneACCESS by way of TCRdb, which keeps in-frame sequences with V and J called. Part of the clones is missing from these tables; in studies checked, under half for an unresolved V gene and the rest for unknown reasons. This sample gives 210,000 or so clones in total; approximately 88% of them show up just once. Clones ranked in the top ten supply about 3.5% of the sample. The specimen sequenced was PBMCs or T cells enriched from blood (not recorded which). The origin of the receptors is a woman under 40 who had been exposed to COVID-19.

The chain recombines TRBV5-1 with TRBJ2-5, with 13 bases identical to TRBD2. V dropped 3 bases and J dropped 5; count of bases not matched to a gene: 13. Germline V gene lookup returns CDR1 SGHRS and CDR2 YFSETQ. This CDR3 comprises 18 residues. CDR3 amino acids: CASSSRTSGSRGRETQYF. The CDR3 coding sequence is TGCGCCAGCAGCTCCAGGACTAGCGGGAGCCGGGGTCGCGAGACCCAGTACTTC.

The chain combines TRBV27 with TRBJ1-4, with a possible D match to TRBD1 (5 bases). Germline V gene lookup returns CDR1 MNHEY and CDR2 SMNVEV (reference sequence). Trimming pared 3 bases from V and 0 bases from J, leaving 8 bases between. This CDR3 is 15 amino acids long. The CDR3 reads CASSFVRATNEKLFF. The CDR3 DNA is TGTGCCAGCAGTTTCGTCAGGGCAACTAATGAAAAACTGTTTTTT.

This chain links TRBV10-3 with TRBJ2-7, with D maybe TRBD2 (6 bases). CDR3 length: 15 residues. Deletions cut 0 bases from V and 1 base from J, with 10 bases between. Germline V gene sequence: CDR1 ENHRY, CDR2 SYGVKD. Here the CDR3 DNA reads TGTGCCATCAGTGAGTCGTTCGGGGGATCCTACGAGCAGTACTTC. This codes for CAISESFGGSYEQYF.

CDR3 sequence: CASSSERQFSGNTIYF. Here the CDR3 DNA reads TGTGCCAGCAGCTCAGAAAGACAGTTCTCTGGAAACACCATATATTTT. The gene calls are TRBV13 and TRBJ1-3, with a weak D call TRBD1 (5 bases). The length of the CDR3 is 16 residues. Germline CDR1 PRHDT, CDR2 FYEKMQ (reference sequence). Trimming took off 4 bases at V and 0 bases at J, with 13 bases between the two ends.

The gene calls are TRBV4-2 and TRBJ1-1; TRBD1 is a possible D gene (5 bases). CDR1 is LGHNA and CDR2 is YNFKEQ in the germline V gene. V dropped 0 bases and J dropped 4 bases, with 9 bases sitting between them. This CDR3 has 14 amino acids. The CDR3 sequence: CASSQDLGGTEAFF. The DNA of the CDR3 is TGTGCCAGCAGCCAAGATCTGGGGGGCACTGAAGCTTTCTTT.

This clone was seen only once. The gene calls are TRBV28 and TRBJ1-2, with 7 positions matching TRBD1. In germline, CDR1 is MDHEN, CDR2 SYDVKM. CDR3 size: 13 residues. The V and J ends lost 10 bases and 4 bases, in that order; junction bases with no gene match: 9. This chain's CDR3 is CAIQTGSVYGYTF. As DNA, the CDR3 is TGTGCCATCCAGACAGGGAGTGTCTATGGCTACACCTTC.

Concerning this clone itself: A junction boundary mismatches the germline segment, possibly from a read error. The chain couples TRBV3-1 (or the pseudogene TRBV3-2) to TRBJ2-3, with 7 bases identical to TRBD2. The CDR3 spans 17 residues. Germline-derived CDR1 and CDR2 are LGHDT and YNNKEL (reference sequence). CDR3: CANSQEGGGSRTDTQYF. CDR3 DNA sequence: TGTGCCAACAGCCAAGAGGGAGGCGGGAGTCGGACAGATACGCAGTATTTT.

The rearrangement links TRBV12-5 to TRBJ1-5; 7 positions agree with TRBD1. CDR1 LGHNT and CDR2 FRNRAP come from the germline V gene. This CDR3 region has 13 residues. The V segment lost 4 bases and the J segment 7 bases; nucleotides outside the gene matches: 4. This CDR3 is CASGSRGWQPQHF. Written as DNA, the CDR3 is TGTGCTAGTGGTTCCAGGGGGTGGCAGCCCCAGCATTTT.

V usage is TRBV5-1 and J usage is TRBJ2-1; 7 nucleotides align to TRBD1. The V gene end was trimmed by 4 bases and the J gene end by 8 bases; junction bases not matched to a gene: 9. CDR3 length: 14 residues. Per germline, CDR1 SGHRS and CDR2 YFSETQ. The CDR3 sequence: CASSPQTGFYEQFF. DNA for the CDR3: TGCGCCAGCAGCCCGCAGACAGGGTTCTATGAGCAGTTCTTC.